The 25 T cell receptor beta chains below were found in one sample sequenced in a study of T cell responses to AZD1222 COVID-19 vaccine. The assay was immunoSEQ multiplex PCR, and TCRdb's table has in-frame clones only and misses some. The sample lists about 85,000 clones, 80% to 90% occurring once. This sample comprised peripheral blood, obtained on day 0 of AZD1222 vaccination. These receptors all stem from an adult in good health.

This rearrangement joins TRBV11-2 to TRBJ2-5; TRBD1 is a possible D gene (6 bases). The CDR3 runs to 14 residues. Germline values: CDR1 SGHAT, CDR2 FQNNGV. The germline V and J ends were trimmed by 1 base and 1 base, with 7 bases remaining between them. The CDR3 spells CASSLVGGQETQYF. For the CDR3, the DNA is TGTGCCAGCAGCTTAGTAGGGGGCCAAGAGACCCAGTACTTC.

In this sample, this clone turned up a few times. CDR3 amino acids: CASSPAGGQQKTQYF. CDR3 coding DNA: TGTGCCAGCAGTCCGGCGGGGGGACAGCAGAAGACCCAGTACTTC. The rearrangement links TRBV27 to TRBJ2-5; TRBD2 might be the D (8 bases). Looked up from germline, CDR1 is MNHEY and CDR2 is SMNVEV (reference sequence). This CDR3 has 15 amino acids. Trimming removed 5 bases at V and 6 bases at J, with 19 bases between.

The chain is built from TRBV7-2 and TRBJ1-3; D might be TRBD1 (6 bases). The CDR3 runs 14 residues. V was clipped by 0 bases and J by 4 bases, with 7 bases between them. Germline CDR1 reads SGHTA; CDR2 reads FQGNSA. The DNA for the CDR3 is TGTGCCAGCAGCTTAGCGGGGACAGGAAACACCATATATTTT. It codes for CASSLAGTGNTIYF.

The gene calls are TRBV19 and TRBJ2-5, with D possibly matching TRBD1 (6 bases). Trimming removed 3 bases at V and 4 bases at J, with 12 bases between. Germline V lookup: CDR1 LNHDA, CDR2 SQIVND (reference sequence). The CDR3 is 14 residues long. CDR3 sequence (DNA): TGTGCCAGTAGTATTACGGGACAAGGAGAGACCCAGTACTTC. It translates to CASSITGQGETQYF.

CDR3 DNA sequence: TGTGCCAGCAGCTATCGACAGGGGGCCCCCTACGAGCAGTACTTC. It is translated as CASSYRQGAPYEQYF. V and J are TRBV5-4 and TRBJ2-7; the match to TRBD1 covers 10 bases. Trimming removed 3 bases from V and 2 bases from J; junction bases left unmatched: 5. Germline CDR1 and CDR2: SGHNT and YYREEE (reference sequence). The CDR3 consists of 15 residues.

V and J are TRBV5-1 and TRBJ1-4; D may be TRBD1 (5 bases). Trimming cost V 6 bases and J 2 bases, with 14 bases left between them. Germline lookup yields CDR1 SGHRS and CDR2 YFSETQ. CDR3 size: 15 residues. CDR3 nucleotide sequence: TGCGCCAGCAATTTAGAAGGGACCACTAATGAAAAACTGTTTTTT. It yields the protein CASNLEGTTNEKLFF.

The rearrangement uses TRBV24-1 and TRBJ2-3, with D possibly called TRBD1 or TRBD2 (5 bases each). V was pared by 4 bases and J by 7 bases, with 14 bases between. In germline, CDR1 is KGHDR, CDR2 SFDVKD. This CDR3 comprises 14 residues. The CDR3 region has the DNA TGTGCCACCAGTGAGGGGACGGTGGTTCATACGCAGTATTTT. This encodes CATSEGTVVHTQYF.

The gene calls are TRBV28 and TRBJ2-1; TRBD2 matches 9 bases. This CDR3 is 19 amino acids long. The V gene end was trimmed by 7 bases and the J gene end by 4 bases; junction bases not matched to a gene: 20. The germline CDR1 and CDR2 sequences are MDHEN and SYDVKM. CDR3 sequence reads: CASTPSPGDSGSYYNEQFF. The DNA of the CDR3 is TGTGCCAGCACACCCTCCCCGGGTGATAGCGGGAGCTATTACAATGAGCAGTTCTTC.

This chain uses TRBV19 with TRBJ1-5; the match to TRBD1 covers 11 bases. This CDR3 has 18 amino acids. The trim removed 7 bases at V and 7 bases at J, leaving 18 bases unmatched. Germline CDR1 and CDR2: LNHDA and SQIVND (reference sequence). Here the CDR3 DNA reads TGTGCCAGTACCCGGGACAGGGGGAATATCAAACAGGAGCAGCCCCAGCATTTT. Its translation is CASTRDRGNIKQEQPQHF.

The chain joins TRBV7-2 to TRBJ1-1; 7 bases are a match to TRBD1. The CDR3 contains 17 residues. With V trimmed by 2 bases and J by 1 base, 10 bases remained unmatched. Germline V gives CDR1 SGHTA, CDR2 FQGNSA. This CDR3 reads CASSLWSGGTENTEAFF. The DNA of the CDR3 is TGTGCCAGCAGCTTATGGTCGGGGGGGACAGAGAACACTGAAGCTTTCTTT.

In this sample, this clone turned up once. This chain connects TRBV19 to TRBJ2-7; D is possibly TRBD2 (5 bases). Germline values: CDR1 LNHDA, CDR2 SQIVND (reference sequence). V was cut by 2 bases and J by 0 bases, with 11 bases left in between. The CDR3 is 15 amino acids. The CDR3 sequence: CASSIWTGISYEQYF. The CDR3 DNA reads TGTGCCAGTAGTATATGGACGGGGATCTCCTACGAGCAGTACTTC. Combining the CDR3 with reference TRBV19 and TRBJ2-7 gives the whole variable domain DGGITQSPKYLFRKEGQNVTLSCEQNLNHDAMYWYRQDPGQGLRLIYYSQIVNDFQKGDIAEGYSVSREKKESFPLTVTSAQKNPTAFYLCASSIWTGISYEQYFGPGTRLTVT.

The CDR3 sequence: CASSSGTSFNYGYTF. Here the CDR3 DNA reads TGTGCCAGCAGTTCTGGGACATCCTTCAACTATGGCTACACCTTC. The chain links TRBV6-5 to TRBJ1-2; tentative D call: TRBD1 (6 bases). CDR1 and CDR2 from the germline V gene are MNHEY and SVGAGI. Trimming took off 4 bases at V and 2 bases at J, with 14 bases between the two ends. The CDR3 loop spans 15 amino acids.

CDR3 sequence (DNA): TGTGCCAGCAAGGGGGCCGGGGAGCTGTTTTTT. It translates to CASKGAGELFF. The rearrangement uses TRBV27 and TRBJ2-2; perhaps TRBD1 as D (6 bases). The V gene lost 7 bases and the J gene lost 6 bases, with 6 bases spanning the gap. The germline CDR1 and CDR2 sequences are MNHEY and SMNVEV (reference sequence). The CDR3 sequence is 11 residues long.

The CDR3 reads CASSSGPGMANEKLFF. The CDR3 DNA sequence: TGTGCCAGCAGCTCGGGACCGGGGATGGCTAATGAAAAACTGTTTTTT. This chain uses TRBV5-5 with TRBJ1-4; D might be TRBD1 (5 bases). Germline V gives CDR1 SGHKS, CDR2 YYEKEE (reference sequence). Trimming took 3 bases from V and 3 from J, leaving 15 bases between them. This CDR3 comprises 16 residues.

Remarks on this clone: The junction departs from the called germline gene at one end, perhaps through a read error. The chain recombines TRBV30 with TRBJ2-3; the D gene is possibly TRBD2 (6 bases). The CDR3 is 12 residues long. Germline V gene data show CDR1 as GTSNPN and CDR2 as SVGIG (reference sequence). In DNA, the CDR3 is TGTGCCAGGAGGGAGAGCACAGATACGCAGTATTTT. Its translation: CARRESTDTQYF. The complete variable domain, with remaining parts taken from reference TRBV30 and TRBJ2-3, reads SQTIHQWPATLVQPVGSPLSLECTVEGTSNPNLYWYRQAAGRGLQLLFYSVGIGQISSEVPQNLSASRPQDRQFILSSKKLLLSDSGFYLCARRESTDTQYFGPGTRLTVL.

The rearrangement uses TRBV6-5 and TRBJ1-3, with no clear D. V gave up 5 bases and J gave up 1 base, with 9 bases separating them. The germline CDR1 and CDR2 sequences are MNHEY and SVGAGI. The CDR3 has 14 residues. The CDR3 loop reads CASSRSKSGNTIYF. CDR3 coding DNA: TGTGCCAGCAGTCGAAGTAAGTCTGGAAACACCATATATTTT.

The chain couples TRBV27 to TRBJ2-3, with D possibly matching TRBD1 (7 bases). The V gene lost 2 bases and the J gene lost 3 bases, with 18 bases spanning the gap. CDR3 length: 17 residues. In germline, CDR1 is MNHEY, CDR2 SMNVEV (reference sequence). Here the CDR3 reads CASSLISIPGGTDTQYF. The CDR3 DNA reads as TGTGCCAGCAGTTTAATATCGATCCCAGGGGGGACAGATACGCAGTATTTT.

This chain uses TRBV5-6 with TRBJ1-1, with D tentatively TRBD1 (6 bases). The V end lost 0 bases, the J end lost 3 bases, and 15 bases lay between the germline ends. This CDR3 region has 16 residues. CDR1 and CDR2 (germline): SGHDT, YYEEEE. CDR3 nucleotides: TGTGCCAGCAGCTTGGCCAAGGGGGGCTCCTACACTGAAGCTTTCTTT. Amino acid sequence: CASSLAKGGSYTEAFF.

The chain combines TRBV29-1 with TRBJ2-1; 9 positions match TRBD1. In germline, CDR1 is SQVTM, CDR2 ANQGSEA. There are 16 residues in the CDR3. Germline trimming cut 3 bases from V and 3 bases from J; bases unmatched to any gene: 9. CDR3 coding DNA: TGCAGCGTTGACCAAGGCGGACAGGGGTTCTACAATGAGCAGTTCTTC. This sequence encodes CSVDQGGQGFYNEQFF.

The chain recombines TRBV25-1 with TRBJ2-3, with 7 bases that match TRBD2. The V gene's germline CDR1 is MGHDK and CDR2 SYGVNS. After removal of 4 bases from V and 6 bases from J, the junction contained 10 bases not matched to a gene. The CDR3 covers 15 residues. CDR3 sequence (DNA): TGTGCCAGCAGTGCCCGGACTAGTTCCGTGGATACGCAGTATTTT. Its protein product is CASSARTSSVDTQYF.

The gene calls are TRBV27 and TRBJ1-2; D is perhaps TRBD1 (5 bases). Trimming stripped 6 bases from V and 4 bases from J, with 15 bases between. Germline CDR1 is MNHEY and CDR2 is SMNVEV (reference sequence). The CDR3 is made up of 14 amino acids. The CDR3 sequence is CASSFSDRIYGYTF. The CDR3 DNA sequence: TGTGCCAGCAGCTTCTCTGACAGAATCTATGGCTACACCTTC.

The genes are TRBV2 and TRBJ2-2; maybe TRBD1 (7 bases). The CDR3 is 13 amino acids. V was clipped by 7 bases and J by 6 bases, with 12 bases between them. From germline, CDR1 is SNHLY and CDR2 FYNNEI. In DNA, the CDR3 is TGTGCCAGCAAGGCAGGGGGGTCCGGGGAGCTGTTTTTT. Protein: CASKAGGSGELFF.

CDR3 sequence (DNA): TGTGCCAGCAGCGTTCAAGGGGGTACAGGGGCCAACGTCCTGACTTTC. Translated: CASSVQGGTGANVLTF. This chain links TRBV9 with TRBJ2-6; D might be TRBD1 (6 bases). With 2 bases removed from V and 4 bases from J, the gap between germline ends came to 13 bases. CDR1 SGDLS and CDR2 YYNGEE come from the germline V gene. The CDR3 contains 16 residues.

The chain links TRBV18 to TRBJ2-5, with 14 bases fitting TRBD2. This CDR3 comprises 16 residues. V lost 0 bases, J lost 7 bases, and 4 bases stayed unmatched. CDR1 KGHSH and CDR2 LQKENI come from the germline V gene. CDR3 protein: CASSPPETSGRGTQYF. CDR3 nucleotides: TGTGCCAGCTCACCACCGGAGACTAGCGGGAGGGGGACCCAGTACTTC.

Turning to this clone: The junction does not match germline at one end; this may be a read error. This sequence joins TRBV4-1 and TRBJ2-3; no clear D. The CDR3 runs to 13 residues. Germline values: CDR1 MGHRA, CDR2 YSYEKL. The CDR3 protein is CASSQVGLNSLLF. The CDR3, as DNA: TGCGCCAGCAGCCAAGTCGGGTTAAATTCCCTGCTTTTT.